One sample yielded the 21 T cell receptor beta chains listed below, sequenced in a study of blood T cells in healthy people across ages. For the second PCR, which ran for roughly 7 to 11 cycles, a sample-barcoded 5' primer and a J-beta primer mix were used. TCRdb recomputed calls from the 5' RACE reads with MiXCR, one row per CDR3 protein. Among approximately 900,000 distinct CDR3 sequences, around 49% were seen once, and the ten largest hold 13%. Specimen: blood. The receptors originated from a man younger than 45 in good health.

V usage is TRBV9 and J usage is TRBJ2-7, with 8 bases that match TRBD2. Trimming at V came to 3 bases and at J to 2 bases, leaving 1 base not matched to a gene. The CDR3 extends over 13 amino acids. Germline-derived CDR1 and CDR2 are SGDLS and YYNGEE. CDR3 amino acids: CASSGAGAYEQYF. The DNA for the CDR3 is TGTGCCAGCAGCGGAGCGGGGGCCTACGAGCAGTACTTC.

This clonotype was picked up a small number of times. It may be a read error: a sequence one base away is much more abundant. The DNA for the CDR3 is TGTGCCAGCAGCCAAGAGGCGAGGCCCCCCCACTTT. Its translation: CASSQEARPPHF. The V gene is TRBV3-1, the J gene TRBJ1-6; D gene unclear. CDR1 LGHDT and CDR2 YNNKEL come from the germline V gene (reference sequence). There are 12 residues in the CDR3.

This clonotype occurred a few times. The gene calls are TRBV4-1 and TRBJ2-7, with unresolved D. Germline V gives CDR1 MGHRA, CDR2 YSYEKL. V dropped 1 base and J dropped 6 bases, with 7 bases sitting between them. This CDR3 comprises 12 residues. The CDR3 protein is CASSQGTLEQYF. The CDR3 DNA is TGCGCCAGCAGCCAAGGAACGCTCGAGCAGTACTTC.

V and J are TRBV7-9 and TRBJ1-4, with D maybe TRBD1 (6 bases). Germline CDR1 reads SEHNR; CDR2 reads FQNEAQ (reference sequence). V was clipped by 1 base and J by 0 bases, with 12 bases between them. This CDR3 contains 17 residues. The CDR3 DNA follows: TGTGCCAGCAGCTTAGTGCAGGGGAGGGCAACTAATGAAAAACTGTTTTTT. Protein: CASSLVQGRATNEKLFF.

This rearrangement joins TRBV4-1 to TRBJ2-7; possibly TRBD1 or TRBD2 for D (5 bases each). This CDR3 spans 16 amino acids. Germline V gene data show CDR1 as MGHRA and CDR2 as YSYEKL. With 5 bases removed from V and 2 bases from J, the gap between germline ends came to 19 bases. The CDR3 reads CASSKTIGTATYEQYF. As DNA, the CDR3 is TGCGCCAGCAGCAAGACAATCGGGACGGCAACCTACGAGCAGTACTTC.

Comment on this clonotype: A read error may produce the germline difference seen at one junction end. The chain couples TRBV27 to TRBJ1-2; a weak D match, TRBD1 (5 bases). CDR3 length equals 12 residues. Germline CDR1 MNHEY, CDR2 SMNVEV (reference sequence). The CDR3: CVSSQQGYGYTF. Written as DNA, the CDR3 is TGTGTCAGCAGTCAGCAGGGCTATGGCTACACCTTC.

The chain is built from TRBV6-2 or TRBV6-3 and TRBJ1-5; 8 nucleotides match TRBD1. Germline CDR1 and CDR2: MNHEY and SVGEGT. The CDR3 totals 14 residues. Losses at the gene ends were 6 bases for V and 5 bases for J; bases not matched to a gene: 6. CDR3 region: CASRADRGDQPQHF. CDR3 in DNA: TGTGCCAGCAGGGCAGACAGGGGTGATCAGCCCCAGCATTTT.

In this sample, this clonotype turned up a few times. J is TRBJ2-5 and V is TRBV4-2; 11 bases line up with TRBD2. The CDR3 is made up of 18 amino acids. Germline-derived CDR1 and CDR2 are LGHNA and YNFKEQ. V shed 0 bases, J shed 7 bases, and the junction held 13 bases outside the gene matches. CDR3 sequence reads: CASSQETSGGRKGGTQYF. The CDR3 DNA sequence: TGTGCCAGCAGCCAAGAAACTAGCGGGGGTCGGAAGGGAGGGACCCAGTACTTC.

V gene TRBV6-6 combines with J gene TRBJ1-2; tentatively, D is TRBD1 (6 bases). V lost 7 bases to trimming and J lost 2 bases, with 14 bases between them. Germline values: CDR1 MNHNY, CDR2 SVGAGI (reference sequence). The CDR3 is 14 amino acids. This CDR3 is CASIDGGANYGYTF. DNA for the CDR3: TGTGCCAGCATCGACGGGGGGGCGAACTATGGCTACACCTTC.

The chain has TRBV3-1 and TRBJ2-3; D gene uncertain. The CDR3 has 16 residues. Germline V gene data show CDR1 as LGHDT and CDR2 as YNNKEL (reference sequence). Trimming removed 0 bases at V and 8 bases at J, with 18 bases between. This CDR3 is CASSQDLASLAGTQYF. DNA of the CDR3: TGTGCCAGCAGCCAAGATTTAGCCTCTCTGGCAGGTACGCAGTATTTT.

This clonotype has a handful of counts. The J gene is TRBJ1-1, the V gene TRBV5-5; 8 positions match TRBD1. The CDR3 sequence is 15 residues long. The V gene end was trimmed by 0 bases and the J gene end by 2 bases; junction bases not matched to a gene: 3. The V gene's germline CDR1 is SGHKS and CDR2 YYEKEE (reference sequence). The CDR3 reads CASSLGDRGNTEAFF. CDR3 DNA: TGTGCCAGCAGCTTGGGAGACAGGGGTAACACTGAAGCTTTCTTT.

The rearrangement uses TRBV27 and TRBJ2-5, with TRBD1 matching 8 bases. The CDR3 contains 14 residues. Germline CDR1 MNHEY, CDR2 SMNVEV (reference sequence). Losses at the gene ends were 4 bases for V and 11 bases for J; bases not matched to a gene: 12. The CDR3 here is CASSSGQVVNEQYF. The CDR3 nucleotides are TGTGCCAGCAGTTCGGGACAGGTAGTCAATGAGCAGTACTTC.

The chain is built from TRBV20-1 and TRBJ2-3, with 11 positions matching TRBD2. J gave up 4 bases and V 5 bases, and 5 bases lay outside the gene matches. CDR3 length: 14 residues. Germline values: CDR1 DFQATT, CDR2 SNEGSKA (reference sequence). DNA for the CDR3: TGCAGTGCTGGTAGCGGGAGGGGCTCAGATACGCAGTATTTT. Protein: CSAGSGRGSDTQYF.

The chain uses TRBV12-3 or TRBV12-4 and TRBJ1-2, with TRBD1 matching 9 bases. The length of the CDR3 is 13 residues. With V trimmed by 7 bases and J by 6 bases, 6 bases remained unmatched. The DNA for the CDR3 is TGTGCCAGCAAAACAGGGGGCGGAAATGGCTACACCTTC. This sequence encodes CASKTGGGNGYTF.

This clonotype was counted only a few times. The rearrangement uses TRBV11-1 and TRBJ2-1; 10 bases match TRBD2. Per germline, CDR1 SGHAT and CDR2 FQDESV (reference sequence). V lost 5 bases to trimming and J lost 3 bases; unmatched junction nucleotides: 7. The CDR3 sequence is 16 residues long. CDR3 protein: CASSRRAGGIYNEQFF. CDR3 in DNA: TGTGCCAGCAGCCGGCGAGCGGGGGGGATCTACAATGAGCAGTTCTTC.

This rearrangement joins TRBV6-1 to TRBJ2-1, with 10 bases lining up with TRBD1. V shed 0 bases and J 8 bases; nucleotides not matched to a gene: 4. The CDR3 has 15 amino acids. CDR1 and CDR2 (germline): MNHNS, SASEGT. The CDR3 sequence is CASSEAGQGIYEQFF. The CDR3 nucleotides are TGTGCCAGCAGTGAAGCGGGACAGGGGATCTATGAGCAGTTCTTC.

The rearrangement uses TRBV9 and TRBJ2-3; 8 positions match TRBD2. The germline V gene encodes CDR1 SGDLS and CDR2 YYNGEE. Trimming took 2 bases from V and 6 from J; bases not matched to a gene: 8. This CDR3 has 15 residues. The CDR3 nucleotides are TGTGCCAGCAGCGTGACTAGCGCGGGTTGGGATACGCAGTATTTT. It is translated as CASSVTSAGWDTQYF.

J is TRBJ1-4 and V is TRBV28; D is possibly TRBD1 (6 bases). V lost 1 base and J lost 0, with 9 bases in between. Germline-derived CDR1 and CDR2 are MDHEN and SYDVKM. The CDR3 loop spans 16 amino acids. CDR3 in amino acids: CASSLLQGSTNEKLFF. CDR3 DNA sequence: TGTGCCAGCAGTTTATTACAGGGTTCAACTAATGAAAAACTGTTTTTT.

The chain links TRBV6-2 or TRBV6-3 to TRBJ1-1; TRBD1 is a possible D gene (6 bases). Trimming left V 0 bases short and J 0 bases short, with 14 bases between. The CDR3 spans 17 residues. CDR1 is MNHEY and CDR2 is SVGEGT in the germline V gene. This CDR3 reads CASSYSPTTGVNTEAFF. The CDR3 DNA reads as TGTGCCAGCAGTTACTCCCCTACGACAGGAGTGAACACTGAAGCTTTCTTT.

Turning to this clonotype: The junction and the germline gene differ at one end; a read error may be behind it. CDR3 nucleotides: TGTGCCAGCGGCTTAGTACATATGAACACTGAAGCTTTCTTT. This codes for CASGLVHMNTEAFF. The V and J genes are TRBV7-2 and TRBJ1-1, with no clear D. There are 14 residues in the CDR3. The germline V gene encodes CDR1 SGHTA and CDR2 FQGNSA.

The chain couples TRBV20-1 to TRBJ2-5; D remains ambiguous. Trimming removed 6 bases from V and 4 bases from J, with 12 bases in between. The CDR3 extends over 12 amino acids. Germline V gene data show CDR1 as DFQATT and CDR2 as SNEGSKA (reference sequence). The CDR3 loop is CSAPFVGETQYF. CDR3 DNA sequence: TGCAGTGCCCCGTTCGTGGGAGAGACCCAGTACTTC.